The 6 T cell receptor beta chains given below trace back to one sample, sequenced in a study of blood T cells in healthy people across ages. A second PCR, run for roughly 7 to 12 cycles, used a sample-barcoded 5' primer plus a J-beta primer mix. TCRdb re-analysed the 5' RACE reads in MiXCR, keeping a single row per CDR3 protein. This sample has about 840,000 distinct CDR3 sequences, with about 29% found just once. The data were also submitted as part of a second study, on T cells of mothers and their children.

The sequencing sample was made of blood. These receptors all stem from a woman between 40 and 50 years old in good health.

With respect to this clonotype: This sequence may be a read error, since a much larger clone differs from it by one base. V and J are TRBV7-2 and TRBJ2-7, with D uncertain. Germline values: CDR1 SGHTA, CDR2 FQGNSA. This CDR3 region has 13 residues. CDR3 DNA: TGTGCCAGCAGCTTAAGTCAGTCCTGCGAGCAGTACTTC. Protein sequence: CASSLSQSCEQYF.

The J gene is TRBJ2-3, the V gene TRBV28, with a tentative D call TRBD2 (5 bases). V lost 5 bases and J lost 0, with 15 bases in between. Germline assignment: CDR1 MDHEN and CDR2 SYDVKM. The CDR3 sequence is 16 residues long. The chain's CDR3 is CASSPLAGISTDTQYF. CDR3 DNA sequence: TGTGCCAGCAGTCCGCTAGCAGGCATTAGCACAGATACGCAGTATTTT.

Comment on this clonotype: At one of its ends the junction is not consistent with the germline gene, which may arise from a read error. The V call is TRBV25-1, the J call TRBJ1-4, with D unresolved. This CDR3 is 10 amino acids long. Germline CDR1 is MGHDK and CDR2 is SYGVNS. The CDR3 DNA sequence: TGTGCCACCCTCGGTGAAGAACTGTTTTTT. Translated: CATLGEELFF.

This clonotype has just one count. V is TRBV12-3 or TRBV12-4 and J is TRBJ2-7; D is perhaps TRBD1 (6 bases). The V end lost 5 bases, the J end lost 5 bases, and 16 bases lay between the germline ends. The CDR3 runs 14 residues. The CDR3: CASSRDKVTNEQYF. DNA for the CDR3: TGTGCCAGCAGTCGGGACAAGGTTACGAACGAGCAGTACTTC.

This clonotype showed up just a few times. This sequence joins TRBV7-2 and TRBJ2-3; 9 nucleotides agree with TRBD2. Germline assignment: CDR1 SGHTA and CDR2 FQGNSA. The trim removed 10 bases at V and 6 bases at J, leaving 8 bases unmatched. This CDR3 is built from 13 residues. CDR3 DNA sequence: TGTGCCACCGGCGGGGGGGCTCGTGATACGCAGTATTTT. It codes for CATGGGARDTQYF.

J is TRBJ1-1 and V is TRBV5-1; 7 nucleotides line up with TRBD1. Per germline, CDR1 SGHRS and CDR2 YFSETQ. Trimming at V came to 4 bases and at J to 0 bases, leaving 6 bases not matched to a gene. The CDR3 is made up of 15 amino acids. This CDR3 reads CASSGGTAMNTEAFF. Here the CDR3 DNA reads TGCGCCAGCAGCGGTGGGACAGCTATGAACACTGAAGCTTTCTTT.